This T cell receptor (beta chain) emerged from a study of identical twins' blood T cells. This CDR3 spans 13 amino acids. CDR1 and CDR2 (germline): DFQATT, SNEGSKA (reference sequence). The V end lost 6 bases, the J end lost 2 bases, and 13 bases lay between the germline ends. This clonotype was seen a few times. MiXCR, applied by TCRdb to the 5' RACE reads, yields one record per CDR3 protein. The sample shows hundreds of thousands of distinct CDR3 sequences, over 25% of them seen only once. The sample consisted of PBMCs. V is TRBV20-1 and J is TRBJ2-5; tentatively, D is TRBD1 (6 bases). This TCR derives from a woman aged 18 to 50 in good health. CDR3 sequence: CSATDRRQETQYF. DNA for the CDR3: TGCAGTGCCACTGACAGGAGACAAGAGACCCAGTACTTC.